These 11 T cell receptor beta chains came from one sample sequenced in a study of T cell repertoires in cytomegalovirus infection. MiXCR, applied by TCRdb to the reads, yields one record per CDR3 protein. The data contain nearly 700,000 distinct CDR3 sequences, 30% to 40% of them singletons. These receptors lack a known antigen. This specimen was cultured PBMCs, taken from culture after CMV antigen stimulation. Receptors originate from a human donor in good health (CMV status not recorded). Some clones in this sample may be carry-over from other donors' samples.

There are a few counts of this clonotype. V gene TRBV7-9 combines with J gene TRBJ2-5; no firm D call. The ends were cut back, 2 bases at V and 5 bases at J, with 9 bases in the middle. Germline-derived CDR1 and CDR2 are SEHNR and FQNEAQ (reference sequence). The CDR3 totals 13 residues. The CDR3 loop is CASSLWAGETQYF. Written as DNA, the CDR3 is TGTGCCAGCAGCTTATGGGCCGGCGAGACCCAGTACTTC.

The V gene is TRBV5-4, the J gene TRBJ2-1; 8 nucleotides agree with TRBD1. There are 16 residues in the CDR3. V dropped 4 bases and J dropped 6; count of bases not matched to a gene: 12. Per the germline V gene, CDR1 is SGHNT and CDR2 is YYREEE (reference sequence). CDR3 sequence: CASSSGQGSPPNEQFF. DNA of the CDR3: TGTGCCAGCAGCAGTGGACAGGGTAGTCCCCCCAATGAGCAGTTCTTC.

This clonotype was found a few times. The rearrangement uses TRBV30 and TRBJ2-2; maybe TRBD2 (5 bases). Per the germline V gene, CDR1 is GTSNPN and CDR2 is SVGIG (reference sequence). V lost 4 bases and J lost 6, with 9 bases in between. The CDR3 contains 12 residues. In DNA, the CDR3 is TGTGCCTGGAATCCCGGGGCCGGGGAGCTGTTTTTT. Translated, it gives CAWNPGAGELFF.

This clonotype was observed at least ten times. The chain is built from TRBV7-6 and TRBJ1-6; unclear D gene. Trimming removed 5 bases at V and 9 bases at J, with 11 bases between. The CDR3 has 13 amino acids. Germline-derived CDR1 and CDR2 are SGHVS and FNYEAQ. CDR3 protein: CASSAKPGSPLHF. CDR3 DNA: TGTGCCAGCAGCGCAAAACCAGGTTCACCCCTCCACTTT.

There are a few counts of this clonotype. The rearrangement joins TRBV12-3 or TRBV12-4 to TRBJ2-7; tentatively, D is TRBD1 (6 bases). CDR3 length equals 14 residues. Between the trimmed V and J ends, which lost 3 bases and 3 bases, there was a span of 12 bases. The CDR3 loop is CASSFPGALYEQYF. For the CDR3, the DNA is TGTGCCAGCAGTTTTCCAGGGGCACTCTACGAGCAGTACTTC.

This clonotype was detected a few times. The rearrangement links TRBV4-1 to TRBJ2-1; tentatively, D is TRBD1 or TRBD2 (6 bases each). V dropped 3 bases and J dropped 0 bases, with 15 bases sitting between them. Germline V lookup: CDR1 MGHRA, CDR2 YSYEKL. CDR3 length: 17 residues. The CDR3 protein is CASSQEGEASSYNEQFF. The CDR3 nucleotides read TGCGCCAGCAGCCAGGAGGGGGAAGCGAGCTCCTACAATGAGCAGTTCTTC.

This clonotype was observed a few times. V and J are TRBV12-5 and TRBJ1-1; D remains unclear. This CDR3 region has 11 residues. V lost 3 bases to trimming and J lost 8 bases, with 7 bases between them. Germline values: CDR1 LGHNT, CDR2 FRNRAP. The DNA of the CDR3 is TGTGCTAGTGGTTTCGTGGACGAAGCTTTCTTT. It encodes CASGFVDEAFF.

Concerning this clonotype itself: A much larger clonotype is one base distant, so this may be a read error. The gene calls are TRBV7-2 and TRBJ2-3; D could derive from TRBD1 or TRBD2 (5 bases each). The CDR3 sequence is 14 residues long. Germline V lookup: CDR1 SGHTA, CDR2 FQGNSA. V lost 5 bases to trimming and J lost 0 bases, with 9 bases between them. The CDR3 nucleotides are TGTGCCAGCAGCCCCGGGGACAGCACAGATACGCAGTATTTT. Translated, it gives CASSPGDSTDTQYF.

The chain uses TRBV19 and TRBJ1-5; the D is unclear. The germline V gene has CDR1 LNHDA and CDR2 SQIVND (reference sequence). CDR3 length: 16 residues. Deletions cut 5 bases from V and 2 bases from J, with 16 bases between. The CDR3 DNA follows: TGTGCCAGTAGTTTGGTTTGGGAAGCCGGCAATCAGCCCCAGCATTTT. Translating it yields CASSLVWEAGNQPQHF.

This chain links TRBV5-5 with TRBJ2-1, with D perhaps being TRBD1 or TRBD2 (5 bases each). Looked up from germline, CDR1 is SGHKS and CDR2 is YYEKEE (reference sequence). V was clipped by 3 bases and J by 0 bases, with 13 bases between them. CDR3 length equals 16 residues. The chain's CDR3 is CASSWGWDSSYNEQFF. CDR3 nucleotide sequence: TGTGCCAGCAGCTGGGGGTGGGATAGCTCCTACAATGAGCAGTTCTTC. Drawing the rest from reference TRBV5-5 and TRBJ2-1, the complete variable domain is DAGVTQSPTHLIKTRGQQVTLRCSPISGHKSVSWYQQVLGQGPQFIFQYYEKEERGRGNFPDRFSARQFPNYSSELNVNALLLGDSALYLCASSWGWDSSYNEQFFGPGTRLTVL.

In its sample, this clonotype was seen a few times. The chain is built from TRBV12-3 or TRBV12-4 and TRBJ2-7; 10 nucleotides agree with TRBD1. This CDR3 region has 15 residues. Trimming cost V 5 bases and J 4 bases; bases outside gene matches: 8. CDR3 DNA sequence: TGTGCCAGCAGTCTCCCGGGACAGGGGAAGTACGAGCAGTACTTC. Its translation: CASSLPGQGKYEQYF.